The entry below describes one T cell receptor beta chain. Its antigen is still unknown. CDR3 size: 14 residues. The V and J ends lost 9 bases and 2 bases respectively, with 13 bases between them. The germline V gene has CDR1 LNHDA and CDR2 SQIVND (reference sequence). TCR beta CDR3 regions were amplified from RNA transcripts. The TCR CDR3 first-round RT-PCR relied on the HTBI primer set. TCRdb processed the multiplex PCR reads anew with MiXCR; each CDR3 protein has one entry. The table includes approximately 640,000 distinct CDR3 sequences, just under 45% detected once. The sample originates from a study of T cells in Graves' hyperthyroidism and ophthalmopathy. Whole-study findings and limits: Researchers found most expanded thyroid clonotypes above 0.001 in blood as well. Ophthalmopathy cases were set apart from stable hyperthyroidism by a 13 V-J model.

Any patient presenting with uncontrolled infection, other autoimmune disease, pregnancy or lactation was left out. Diagnoses were made from clinical symptoms, serum measures (thyroxine and TRAb), thyroid ultrasound and orbital computed tomography. J is TRBJ2-2 and V is TRBV19; a weak D match, TRBD2 (5 bases). The sample comprised peripheral blood or thyroid tissue (not recorded which). The TCR originated in an adult man with Graves' disease, either hyperthyroidism or ophthalmopathy (not recorded which). The CDR3 nucleotides are TGTGCCAGCAGTTACGAGGGAAACACCGGGGAGCTGTTTTTT. This gives the protein CASSYEGNTGELFF.